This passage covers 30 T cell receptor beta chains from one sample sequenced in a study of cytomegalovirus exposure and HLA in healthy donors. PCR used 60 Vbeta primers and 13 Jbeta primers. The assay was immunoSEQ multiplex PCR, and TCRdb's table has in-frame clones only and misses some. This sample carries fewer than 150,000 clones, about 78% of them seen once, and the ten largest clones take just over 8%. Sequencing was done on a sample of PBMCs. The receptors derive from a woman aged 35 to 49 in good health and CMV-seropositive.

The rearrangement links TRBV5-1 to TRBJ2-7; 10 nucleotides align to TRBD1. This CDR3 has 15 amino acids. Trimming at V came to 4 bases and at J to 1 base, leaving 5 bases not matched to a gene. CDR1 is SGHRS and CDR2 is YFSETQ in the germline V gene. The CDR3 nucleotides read TGCGCCAGCAGCCCCGGGACAGGGGTATCCTACGAGCAGTACTTC. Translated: CASSPGTGVSYEQYF.

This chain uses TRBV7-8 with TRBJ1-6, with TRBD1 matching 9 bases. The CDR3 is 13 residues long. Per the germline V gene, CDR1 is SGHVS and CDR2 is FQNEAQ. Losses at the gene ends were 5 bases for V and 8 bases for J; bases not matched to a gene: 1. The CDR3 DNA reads TGTGCCAGCAGCCGGGACAGGGATTCACCCCTCCACTTT. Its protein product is CASSRDRDSPLHF.

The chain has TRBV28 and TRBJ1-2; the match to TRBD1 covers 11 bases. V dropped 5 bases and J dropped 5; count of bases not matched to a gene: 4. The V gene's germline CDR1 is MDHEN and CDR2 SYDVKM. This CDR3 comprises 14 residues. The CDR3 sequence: CASSLGQGAYGYTF. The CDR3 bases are TGTGCCAGCAGTCTAGGACAGGGGGCGTATGGCTACACCTTC.

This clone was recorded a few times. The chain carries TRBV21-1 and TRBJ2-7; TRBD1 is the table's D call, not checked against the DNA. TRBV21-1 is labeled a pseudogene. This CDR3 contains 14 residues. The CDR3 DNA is TGTGCCAGCAGCAAAGCCTTTGACATTTACGAGCAGTACTTC. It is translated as CASSKAFDIYEQYF.

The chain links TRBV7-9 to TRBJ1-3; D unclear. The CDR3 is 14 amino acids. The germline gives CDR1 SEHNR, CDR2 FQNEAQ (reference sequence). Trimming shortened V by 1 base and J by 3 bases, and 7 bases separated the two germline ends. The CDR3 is CASSLEAGGNTIYF. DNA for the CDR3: TGTGCCAGCAGCTTAGAGGCGGGTGGAAACACCATATATTTT. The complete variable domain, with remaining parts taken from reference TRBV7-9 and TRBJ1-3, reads DTGVSQNPRHKITKRGQNVTFRCDPISEHNRLYWYRQTLGQGPEFLTYFQNEAQLEKSRLLSDRFSAERPKGSFSTLEIQRTEQGDSAMYLCASSLEAGGNTIYFGEGSWLTVV.

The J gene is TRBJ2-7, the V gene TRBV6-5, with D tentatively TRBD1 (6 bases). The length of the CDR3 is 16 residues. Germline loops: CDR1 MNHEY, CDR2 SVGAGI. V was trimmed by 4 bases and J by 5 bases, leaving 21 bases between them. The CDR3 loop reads CASSSGESMTGDEQYF. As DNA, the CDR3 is TGTGCCAGCAGTTCAGGGGAGTCTATGACCGGGGACGAGCAGTACTTC.

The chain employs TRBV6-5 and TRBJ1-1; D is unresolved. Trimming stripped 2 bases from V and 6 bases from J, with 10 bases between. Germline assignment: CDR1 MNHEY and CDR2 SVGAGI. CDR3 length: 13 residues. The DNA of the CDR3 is TGTGCCAGCAGTTACGACGGGTTTGCTGAAGCTTTCTTT. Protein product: CASSYDGFAEAFF.

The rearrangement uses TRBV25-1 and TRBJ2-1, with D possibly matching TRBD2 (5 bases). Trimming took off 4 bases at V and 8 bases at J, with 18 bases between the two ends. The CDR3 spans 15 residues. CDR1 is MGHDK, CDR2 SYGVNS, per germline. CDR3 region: CASSAPQSGNYEQFF. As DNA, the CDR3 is TGTGCCAGCAGTGCCCCCCAAAGCGGTAACTATGAGCAGTTCTTC. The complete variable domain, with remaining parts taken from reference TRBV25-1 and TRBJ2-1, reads EADIYQTPRYLVIGTGKKITLECSQTMGHDKMYWYQQDPGMELHLIHYSYGVNSTEKGDLSSESTVSRIRTEHFPLTLESARPSHTSQYLCASSAPQSGNYEQFFGPGTRLTVL.

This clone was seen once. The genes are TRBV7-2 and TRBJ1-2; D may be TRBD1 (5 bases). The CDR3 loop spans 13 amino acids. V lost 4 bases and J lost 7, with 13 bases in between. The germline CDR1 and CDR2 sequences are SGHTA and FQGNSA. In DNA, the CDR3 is TGTGCCAGCAGCTACCTAATGGGGGGTGGCTACACCTTC. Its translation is CASSYLMGGGYTF.

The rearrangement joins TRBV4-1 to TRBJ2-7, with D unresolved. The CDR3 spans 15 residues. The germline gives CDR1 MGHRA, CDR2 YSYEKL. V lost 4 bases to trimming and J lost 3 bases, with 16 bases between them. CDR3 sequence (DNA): TGCGCCAGCAGCCCAGAGGCTAAGGCGGTCTACGAGCAGTACTTC. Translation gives CASSPEAKAVYEQYF.

Here the CDR3 DNA reads TGTGCCAGCAGCTTATACCGAGAGGGCTCCGAGCAGTACTTC. Its protein product is CASSLYREGSEQYF. The chain joins TRBV11-3 to TRBJ2-7; D possibly corresponds to TRBD2 (5 bases). The length of the CDR3 is 14 residues. Trimming stripped 2 bases from V and 6 bases from J, with 14 bases between. The germline gives CDR1 SGHNT, CDR2 YENEEA.

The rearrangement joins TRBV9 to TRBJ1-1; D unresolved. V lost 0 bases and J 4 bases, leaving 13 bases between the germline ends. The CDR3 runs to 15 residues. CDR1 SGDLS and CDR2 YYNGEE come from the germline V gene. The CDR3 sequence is CASSVDGFRGTEAFF. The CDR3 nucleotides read TGTGCCAGCAGCGTAGATGGTTTCCGAGGCACTGAAGCTTTCTTT. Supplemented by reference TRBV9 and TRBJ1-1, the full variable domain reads DSGVTQTPKHLITATGQRVTLRCSPRSGDLSVYWYQQSLDQGLQFLIQYYNGEERAKGNILERFSAQQFPDLHSELNLSSLELGDSALYFCASSVDGFRGTEAFFGQGTRLTVV.

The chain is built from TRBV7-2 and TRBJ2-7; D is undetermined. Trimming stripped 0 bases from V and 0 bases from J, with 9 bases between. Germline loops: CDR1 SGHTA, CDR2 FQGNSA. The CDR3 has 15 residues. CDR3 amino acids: CASSLAYSASYEQYF. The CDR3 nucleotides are TGTGCCAGCAGCTTAGCTTACAGTGCCTCCTACGAGCAGTACTTC.

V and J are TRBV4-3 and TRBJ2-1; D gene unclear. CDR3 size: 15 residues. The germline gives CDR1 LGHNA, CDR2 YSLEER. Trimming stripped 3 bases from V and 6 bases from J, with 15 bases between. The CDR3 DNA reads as TGCGCCAGCAGCCAGACTTATCCCCGGCTCAATGAGCAGTTCTTC. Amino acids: CASSQTYPRLNEQFF.

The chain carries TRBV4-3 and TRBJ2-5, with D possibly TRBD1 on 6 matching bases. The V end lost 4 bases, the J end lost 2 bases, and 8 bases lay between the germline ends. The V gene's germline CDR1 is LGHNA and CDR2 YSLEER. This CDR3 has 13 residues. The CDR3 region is CASSRTVQETQYF. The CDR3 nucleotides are TGCGCCAGCAGCCGGACAGTTCAAGAGACCCAGTACTTC.

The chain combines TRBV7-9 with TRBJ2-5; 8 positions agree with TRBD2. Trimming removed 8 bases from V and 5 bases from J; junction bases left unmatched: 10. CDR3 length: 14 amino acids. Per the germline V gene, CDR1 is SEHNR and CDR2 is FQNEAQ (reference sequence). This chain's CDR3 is CASGFDGGGETQYF. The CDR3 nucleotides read TGTGCCAGCGGGTTCGACGGCGGGGGGGAGACCCAGTACTTC.

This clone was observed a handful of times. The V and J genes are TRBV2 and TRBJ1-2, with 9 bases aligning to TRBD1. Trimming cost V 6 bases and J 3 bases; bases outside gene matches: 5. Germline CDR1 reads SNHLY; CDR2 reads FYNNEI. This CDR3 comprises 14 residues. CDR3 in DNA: TGTGCCAGCAGGCAGACAGGGGGAGACTATGGCTACACCTTC. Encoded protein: CASRQTGGDYGYTF.

CDR3 DNA: TGTGCCAGCAGCTTAGAGGGAGGGCTCGAGCAGTACTTC. It codes for CASSLEGGLEQYF. The rearrangement joins TRBV7-2 to TRBJ2-7; TRBD2 matches 7 bases. Per germline, CDR1 SGHTA and CDR2 FQGNSA. After removal of 1 base from V and 6 bases from J, the junction contained 3 bases not matched to a gene. The CDR3 consists of 13 residues.

Here the CDR3 DNA reads TGTGCCACCAGCAGAGATGGCACGAACGAGCAGTACTTC. Encoded protein: CATSRDGTNEQYF. This chain connects TRBV15 to TRBJ2-7; D not resolved. V was shortened by 0 bases and J by 5 bases, with 8 bases between the two germline ends. The germline V gene encodes CDR1 LNHNV and CDR2 YYDKDF (reference sequence). The CDR3 sequence is 13 residues long. The full variable domain, in which reference TRBV15 and TRBJ2-7 provide the parts outside the CDR3, is DAMVIQNPRYQVTQFGKPVTLSCSQTLNHNVMYWYQQKSSQAPKLLFHYYDKDFNNEADTPDNFQSRRPNTSFCFLDIRSPGLGDTAMYLCATSRDGTNEQYFGPGTRLTVT.

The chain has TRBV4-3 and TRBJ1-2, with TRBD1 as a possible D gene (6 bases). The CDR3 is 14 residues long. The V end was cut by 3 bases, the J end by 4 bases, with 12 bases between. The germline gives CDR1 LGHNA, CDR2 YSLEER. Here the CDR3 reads CASSHQQGAYGYTF. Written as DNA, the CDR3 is TGCGCCAGCAGCCATCAACAGGGCGCCTATGGCTACACCTTC.

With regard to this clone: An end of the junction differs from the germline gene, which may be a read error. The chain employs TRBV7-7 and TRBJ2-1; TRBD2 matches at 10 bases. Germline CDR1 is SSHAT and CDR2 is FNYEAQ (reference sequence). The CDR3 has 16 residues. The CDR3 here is CASSLGPSGGPNEQFF. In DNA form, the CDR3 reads TGTGCTAGCAGCTTAGGGCCTAGCGGGGGCCCCAATGAGCAGTTCTTC.

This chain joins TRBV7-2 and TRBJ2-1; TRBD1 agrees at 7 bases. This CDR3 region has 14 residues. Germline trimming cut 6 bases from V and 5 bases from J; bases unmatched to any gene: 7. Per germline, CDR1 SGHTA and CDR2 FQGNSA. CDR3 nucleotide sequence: TGTGCCAGCAGATTCTTGACAGGGAACAATGAGCAGTTCTTC. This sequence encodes CASRFLTGNNEQFF.

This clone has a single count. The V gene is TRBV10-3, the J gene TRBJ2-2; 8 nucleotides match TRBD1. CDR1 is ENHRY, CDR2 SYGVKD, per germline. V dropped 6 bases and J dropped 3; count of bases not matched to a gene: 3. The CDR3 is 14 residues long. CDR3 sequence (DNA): TGTGCCATCAGGGACAGGGAGGACACCGGGGAGCTGTTTTTT. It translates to CAIRDREDTGELFF.

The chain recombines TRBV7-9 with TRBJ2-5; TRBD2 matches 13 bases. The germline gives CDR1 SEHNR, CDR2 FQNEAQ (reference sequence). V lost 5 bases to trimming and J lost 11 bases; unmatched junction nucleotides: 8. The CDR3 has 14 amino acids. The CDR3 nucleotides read TGTGCCAGCAGCCGTTGGACTAGCGGGGGTGAGCAGTACTTC. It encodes CASSRWTSGGEQYF.

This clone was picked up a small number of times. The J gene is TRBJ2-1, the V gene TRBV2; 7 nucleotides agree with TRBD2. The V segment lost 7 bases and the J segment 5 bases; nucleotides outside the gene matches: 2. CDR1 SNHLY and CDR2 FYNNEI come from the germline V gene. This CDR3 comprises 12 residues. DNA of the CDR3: TGTGCCAGCAAGGGGACTAACAATGAGCAGTTCTTC. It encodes CASKGTNNEQFF.

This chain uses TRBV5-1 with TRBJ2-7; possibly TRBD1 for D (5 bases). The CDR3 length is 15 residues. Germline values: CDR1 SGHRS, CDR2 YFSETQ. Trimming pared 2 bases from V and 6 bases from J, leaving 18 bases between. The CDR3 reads CASSFDSAGLGEQYF. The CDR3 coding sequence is TGCGCCAGCAGCTTTGACAGTGCCGGCCTCGGCGAGCAGTACTTC.

The CDR3 protein is CASSQASGGITDTQYF. CDR3 in DNA: TGTGCCAGCAGCCAAGCTAGCGGGGGCATCACAGATACGCAGTATTTT. J is TRBJ2-3 and V is TRBV4-2; 10 bases map to TRBD2. The germline V gene encodes CDR1 LGHNA and CDR2 YNFKEQ. The length of the CDR3 is 16 residues. The junction had 3 bases not matched to a gene; V was cut back by 1 base and J by 2 bases.

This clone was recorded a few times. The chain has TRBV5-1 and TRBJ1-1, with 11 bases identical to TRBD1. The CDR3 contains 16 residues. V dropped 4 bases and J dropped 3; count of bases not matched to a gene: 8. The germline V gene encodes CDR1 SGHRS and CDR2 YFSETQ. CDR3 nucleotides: TGCGCCAGCAGCCAACGGACAGGGGGCGTAGACACTGAAGCTTTCTTT. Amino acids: CASSQRTGGVDTEAFF.

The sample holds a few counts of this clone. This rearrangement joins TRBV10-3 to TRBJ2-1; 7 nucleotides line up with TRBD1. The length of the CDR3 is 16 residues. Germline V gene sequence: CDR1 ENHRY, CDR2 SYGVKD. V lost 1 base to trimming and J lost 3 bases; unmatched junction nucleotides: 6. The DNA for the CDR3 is TGTGCCATCAGTGAGTTCGGGGACAGCTTCTACAATGAGCAGTTCTTC. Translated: CAISEFGDSFYNEQFF.

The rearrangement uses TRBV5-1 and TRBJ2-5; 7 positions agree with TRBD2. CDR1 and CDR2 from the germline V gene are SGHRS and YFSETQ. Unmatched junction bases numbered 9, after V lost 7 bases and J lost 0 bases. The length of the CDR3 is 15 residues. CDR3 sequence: CASSPSGNYQETQYF. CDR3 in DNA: TGCGCCAGCTCGCCTAGCGGCAATTACCAAGAGACCCAGTACTTC.